Listed below are T cell receptor beta chains from one sample, sequenced in a study of monozygotic twins with inflammatory bowel disease. Using the 5' RACE reads, TCRdb records one entry per CDR3 protein without DNA. The table lists about 380,000 distinct CDR3 sequences, with 2.5% to 3% in the top ten. The sequenced sample was blood. The receptors originated from a human donor with ulcerative colitis or Crohn's disease, or a healthy co-twin of an affected twin (not recorded which). Each CDR3 is given with its conserved first and last residue.

TRBV12-3/TRBV12-4	TRBJ1-1	CASTWTGENTEAFF
TRBV18	TRBJ2-6	CASSRTGGYGANVLTF
TRBV25-1	TRBJ1-2	CASTKGSGYTF
TRBV5-1	TRBJ2-5	CASSLFRGGQETQYF
TRBV5-1	TRBJ2-1	CASSLGQGPPSDEQFF
TRBV29-1	TRBJ2-5	CSVEDRRGQETQYF
TRBV29-1	TRBJ2-3	CSVGVGRGDTQYF
TRBV12-3/TRBV12-4	TRBJ1-6	CASSFTGTESPLHF
TRBV18	TRBJ2-5	CASPVLGGETQYF
TRBV7-3	TRBJ2-3	CASSLTNGFGSTDTQYF
TRBV29-1	TRBJ2-1	CSTLRGSSYNEQFF
TRBV4-3	TRBJ1-1	CASSQQRGVDTEAFF
TRBV5-4	TRBJ2-3	CASSLWIQGSTDTQYF
TRBV4-3	TRBJ1-4	CASSQDGHFPKDEKLFF
TRBV4-1	TRBJ2-7	CASSLTWNYEQYF
TRBV7-2	TRBJ1-1	CASSSDRGFTEAFF
TRBV27	TRBJ2-5	CASSLRQAQETQYF
TRBV5-1	TRBJ1-1	CASSLYRGGAEAFF
TRBV29-1	TRBJ2-5	CSVEGGGRIGETQYF
TRBV18	TRBJ2-1	CASSTTGVSRTPLNEQFF
TRBV12-3/TRBV12-4	TRBJ1-1	CASSPGQTFTEAFF
TRBV6-1	TRBJ1-1	CASGSDTTNTEAFF
TRBV5-5	TRBJ2-5	CASSYLAGGETQYF
TRBV20-1	TRBJ1-3	CSARDDGNTIYF
TRBV20-1	TRBJ2-1	CSAPGGSGGNEQFF
TRBV5-1	TRBJ2-7	CASSLGASWDEQYF
TRBV19	TRBJ1-1	CASSMVTYLEAFF
TRBV4-2	TRBJ1-4	CASSHRTGGREKLFF
TRBV6-4	TRBJ1-1	CASRAGQGSVNTEAFF
TRBV7-9	TRBJ2-5	CASSPLGVWETQYF
TRBV6-2/TRBV6-3	TRBJ1-5	CASSYRQGNQPQHF
TRBV6-4	TRBJ1-2	CASSALGQGRHGYTF
TRBV3-1	TRBJ2-1	CASSRGTGGNNEQFF
TRBV20-1	TRBJ2-5	CSATPRFGSGGRGQPSGTQYF
TRBV15	TRBJ1-1	CATSRDYPTVEAFF
TRBV5-1	TRBJ2-1	CASSSEGLAGVYEQFF
TRBV4-1	TRBJ2-1	CASSQESGEQFF
TRBV7-9	TRBJ1-1	CASSLTLSKTEAFF
TRBV4-1	TRBJ2-5	CASSQVPATGVLETQYF
TRBV6-2/TRBV6-3	TRBJ2-7	CASSYSSWPFPTYEQYF
TRBV6-5	TRBJ2-7	CASSYSIGQGVYEQYF
TRBV12-3/TRBV12-4	TRBJ2-3	CASRPAGGPPDTQYF
TRBV20-1	TRBJ2-3	CSALGGQGTDMQYF
TRBV13	TRBJ1-6	CASSSPGSPLHF
TRBV5-1	TRBJ2-7	CASSTGQAIHEQYF
TRBV6-2/TRBV6-3	TRBJ2-7	CASRTDSYEQYF